This T cell receptor beta chain was documented in a study of cytomegalovirus exposure and HLA in healthy donors. 13 Jbeta primers and 60 Vbeta primers were used for the PCR. Profiled with immunoSEQ multiplex PCR; TCRdb holds only in-frame clones, not every one. The data show approximately 90,000 clones, with 65% to 80% seen just once and less than 15% held by the top ten. Trimming took 5 bases from V and 1 from J, leaving 21 bases between them. CDR1 is LNHDA and CDR2 is SQIVND in the germline V gene (reference sequence). The CDR3 is 18 amino acids. This clonotype was sampled from a woman in her 50s in good health and CMV-seropositive. The chain carries TRBV19 and TRBJ1-5, with D possibly matching TRBD1 (6 bases). Sequenced sample: PBMCs. CDR3 residues: CASSAQVPWTVSNQPQHF. The CDR3 DNA follows: TGTGCCAGTAGTGCTCAGGTCCCTTGGACAGTGAGCAATCAGCCCCAGCATTTT.